This TCR beta chain was obtained from a study of Tregs in tolerant kidney transplant recipients. Some clones are missing from TCRdb's copy, which holds only in-frame ones; the method was immunoSEQ multiplex PCR. The clone table shows approximately 5,800 clones, with the ten largest holding around 42%. Details on this clone: The antigen remains undetermined. The sequence runs out 3 residues before the end of the CDR3; the remainder is reconstructed from the germline J gene.

Mixed chimerism was transient after nonmyeloablative marrow transplants from related graft donors. The CDR3 runs to 14 residues. CDR1 and CDR2 from the germline V gene are MNHEY and SVGEGT. V was clipped by 0 bases and J by 5 bases, with 11 bases between them. Study-wide results and limits: Biological reproducibility was not directly addressed in this study.

The rearrangement joins TRBV6-2 or TRBV6-3 to TRBJ2-7, with a tentative D call TRBD2 (6 bases). The sequence was collected from a human patient who received a combined kidney and bone marrow transplant. T cells may partly derive from the graft donor. Specimen: CD8+ T cells from blood (PBMCs), collected 12 months after the transplant. The CDR3 spells CASSYSQGGNEQYF. CDR3 DNA (partial): TGTGCCAGCAGTTACTCGCAGGGAGGTAACGAG.